This T cell receptor beta chain was found in a study of a mutant IDH1 vaccine in newly diagnosed glioma. Study in general: Across weeks 1, 3, 5, 7, 11, 15, 19 and 23, patients received a vaccination each time, eight in all.

Points from the study as a whole: The authors found pseudoprogression apparently unrelated to changes in top peripheral T cell clonotypes.

Described time point: week 23, last vaccination. One vaccine dose held 300 ug of mutant IDH1 20-mer peptide and came with topical imiquimod. Each of the donors came in with new WHO grade 3 or 4 astrocytomas that were IDH1-mutant and ATRX-lost. This CDR3 has 12 amino acids. Germline V CDR1 and CDR2: SGHNT, YENEEA. Between the trimmed V and J ends, which lost 9 bases and 0 bases, there was a span of 7 bases. Sequenced by immunoSEQ multiplex PCR; TCRdb stores in-frame clones only, minus some. The data hold roughly 43,000 clones, with approximately 76% observed a single time. The sample holds one count of this clone. Its antigen is undetermined.

This chain joins TRBV11-3 and TRBJ2-3; no clear D. This receptor was obtained from a man in his fifties with glioma. Material: PBMCs, obtained from a glioma patient whose treatment included an IDH1 peptide vaccine. CDR3 in DNA: TGTGCCAGATCATCAAGCACAGATACGCAGTATTTT. It is translated as CARSSSTDTQYF.